This entry features one TCR beta chain sequence. Its matching antigen is unknown. This sample was taken from a study of T cells in localized non-small cell lung cancer. Study outcomes and limitations: Of the top 100 tumor clones, median roughly 60 were in adjacent lung, 25 to 35 among its top 100. Prolonged overall survival went with higher T cell density in the blood.

Data came from immunoSEQ multiplex PCR; TCRdb stores just in-frame clones and leaves some out. The sample yields 20,000 or so clones, around 83% seen once. This CDR3 is built from 15 residues. Germline V gene data show CDR1 as SGHAT and CDR2 as FQNNGV. V was shortened by 1 base and J by 4 bases, with 11 bases between the two germline ends. The chain recombines TRBV11-2 with TRBJ1-3; D is unresolved. Sequences were derived from peripheral blood, sampled before any cancer treatment. This clonotype was sampled from a man between 40 and 70 years old with stage I lung adenocarcinoma. CDR3 amino acids: CASSLGAGSGNTIYF. The CDR3 nucleotides read TGTGCCAGCAGCTTAGGTGCGGGGAGCGGAAACACCATATATTTT. Together with reference TRBV11-2 and TRBJ1-3, the CDR3 gives the full variable domain: EAGVAQSPRYKIIEKRQSVAFWCNPISGHATLYWYQQILGQGPKLLIQFQNNGVVDDSQLPKDRFSAERLKGVDSTLKIQPAKLEDSAVYLCASSLGAGSGNTIYFGEGSWLTVV.